The rows below give T cell receptor beta chains drawn from one sample of a study of blood T cell repertoires in COVID-19. Assay used: immunoSEQ multiplex PCR; TCRdb lists only in-frame clones, some missing. The table has around 190,000 clones, 70% to 80% seen once; the top ten hold over 10%. The specimen was peripheral blood. Receptors were obtained from a woman in her forties or fifties with acute or convalescent COVID-19. Both conserved end residues are part of each CDR3. D genes are given only for firm matches. Some rows have no size entry. The others give once, few or many, or a class for an expanded clone.

D: TRBD1
size: .
J: TRBJ1-1
V: TRBV28
CDR3: CASSRLTGGAFF
DNA: TGTGCCAGCAGTCGCCTCACAGGGGGAGCTTTCTTT

D: TRBD1
size: .
J: TRBJ1-2
V: TRBV3-1/TRBV3-2
CDR3: CASSLSGQGSYGYTF
DNA: TGTGCCAGCAGCCTCTCTGGACAGGGGTCATATGGCTACACCTTC

D: TRBD1
size: .
J: TRBJ1-1
V: TRBV27
CDR3: CASRRDRPNTEAFF
DNA: TGTGCCAGCAGGAGGGACAGACCGAACACTGAAGCTTTCTTT

D: TRBD2
size: .
J: TRBJ2-3
V: TRBV7-2
CDR3: CASSPSSGRDTQYF
DNA: TGTGCCAGCAGCCCGTCTAGCGGAAGGGATACGCAGTATTTT

D: .
size: .
J: TRBJ1-1
V: TRBV30
CDR3: CAWSMGPGHLNTEAFF
DNA: TGTGCCTGGAGTATGGGCCCCGGACACCTGAACACTGAAGCTTTCTTT

D: .
size: .
J: TRBJ2-4
V: TRBV6-5
CDR3: CASSLRGGKNIQYF
DNA: TGTGCCAGCAGCCTCAGGGGAGGGAAAAACATTCAGTACTTC

D: .
size: .
J: TRBJ1-2
V: TRBV2
CDR3: CASRQGWSQGYTF
DNA: TGTGCCAGCCGCCAGGGCTGGTCGCAGGGCTACACCTTC

D: .
size: few
J: TRBJ2-1
V: TRBV28
CDR3: CASRTGTNSYNEQFF
DNA: TGTGCCAGCAGGACCGGGACAAACTCCTACAATGAGCAGTTCTTC

D: TRBD1
size: .
J: TRBJ1-5
V: TRBV6-5
CDR3: CASHRGPAQPQHF
DNA: TGTGCCAGCCACAGGGGGCCCGCTCAGCCCCAGCATTTT

D: TRBD2
size: .
J: TRBJ2-1
V: TRBV2
CDR3: CASIGLAGLSSYNEQFF
DNA: TGTGCCAGCATTGGACTAGCGGGGTTGTCCTCCTACAATGAGCAGTTCTTC

D: .
size: .
J: TRBJ2-1
V: TRBV6-5
CDR3: CASSYSGGIPLNEQFF
DNA: TGTGCCAGCAGTTACAGCGGCGGGATTCCCCTCAATGAGCAGTTCTTC

D: .
size: .
J: TRBJ2-7
V: TRBV27
CDR3: CASSHAPWRRTGEQYF
DNA: TGTGCCAGCAGTCACGCCCCGTGGAGGCGGACGGGGGAGCAGTACTTC

D: .
size: .
J: TRBJ1-1
V: TRBV6-1
CDR3: CASRASGAGNTEAFF
DNA: TGTGCCAGCAGAGCTAGCGGGGCGGGGAACACTGAAGCTTTCTTT

D: TRBD1
size: .
J: TRBJ1-4
V: TRBV5-1
CDR3: CASSPRDRGPDPTNEKLFF
DNA: TGCGCCAGCAGCCCCCGGGACAGGGGCCCTGACCCAACTAATGAAAAACTGTTTTTT

D: .
size: .
J: TRBJ2-1
V: TRBV19
CDR3: CASSKKEGSYNEQFF
DNA: TGTGCCAGTAGTAAGAAAGAGGGCTCCTACAATGAGCAGTTCTTC

D: .
size: .
J: TRBJ1-3
V: TRBV3-1/TRBV3-2
CDR3: CASSQELASGNTIYF
DNA: TGTGCCAGCAGCCAAGAGTTGGCCTCTGGAAACACCATATATTTT

D: TRBD2
size: once
J: TRBJ2-2
V: TRBV10-3
CDR3: CAISESYYPGTSGASNTGELFF
DNA: TGTGCCATCAGTGAGTCTTATTACCCCGGGACTAGCGGAGCCTCGAACACCGGGGAGCTGTTTTTT

D: .
size: .
J: TRBJ2-7
V: TRBV19
CDR3: CAIGTGPSGSPSGEQYF
DNA: TGTGCCATTGGGACAGGGCCAAGCGGGAGTCCCTCGGGGGAGCAGTACTTC